Listed below are T cell receptor beta chains from one sample, sequenced in a study of PD-L1 blockade in urothelial cancer. TCRdb's copy holds only in-frame clones and misses some; the assay was immunoSEQ multiplex PCR. The sample records tens of thousands of clones, 75% to 85% being singletons. The sample here was PBMCs, taken around atezolizumab (anti-PD-L1) treatment. These receptors all stem from a man in his 70s with urothelial cancer. CDR3s include the opening cysteine and the closing phenylalanine or tryptophan. Fields, in order: clone size, V gene, J gene, D gene, CDR3 DNA, CDR3 protein. The D gene is left open where the match is weak. Rows may omit the clone size; those that give it use once, few, many or a size class.

>NA|TRBV5-6|TRBJ1-2|TRBD1
TGTGCCAGCAGCCCCGGACAGGGGTCAAGGTGGGGCTACACCTTC
CASSPGQGSRWGYTF
>NA|TRBV2|TRBJ1-3|NA
TGTGCCAGCAGTGAAAGGGGTCCAGGTTACACCATATATTTT
CASSERGPGYTIYF
>NA|TRBV6-1|TRBJ2-7|TRBD1
TGTGCCAGCAGGAGGACAGGGTCGCCCTACGAGCAGTACTTC
CASRRTGSPYEQYF
>NA|TRBV2|TRBJ1-1|TRBD1
TGTGCCAGCAGTGACCTCGGGACAGGTTGGGCTTTCTTT
CASSDLGTGWAFF
>NA|TRBV9|TRBJ2-3|NA
TGTGCCAGCAGCCCCTCAGGCGGGCTAGCCTTCTCCACAGATACGCAGTATTTT
CASSPSGGLAFSTDTQYF
>NA|TRBV7-9|TRBJ1-1|NA
TGTGCCAGCAGCTTACGGGAGGGAACTGAAGCTTTCTTT
CASSLREGTEAFF
>NA|TRBV11-2|TRBJ2-5|TRBD1
TGTGCCAGCAGCTCTGGGACAGTCCAAGAGACCCAGTACTTC
CASSSGTVQETQYF
>NA|TRBV5-6|TRBJ1-2|TRBD1
TGTGCCAGCAGCTTGGACAGGGGTTGGGGCTACACCTTC
CASSLDRGWGYTF
>NA|TRBV5-1|TRBJ2-7|TRBD2
TGCGCCAGCAGCTTGGCCGCTAGCGGGAGGAGGGAAGAGCAGTACTTC
CASSLAASGRREEQYF
>NA|TRBV9|TRBJ2-2|TRBD1
TGTGCCAGCAGCTTCCGGACAGGATCGACCGGGGAGCTGTTTTTT
CASSFRTGSTGELFF
>few|TRBV19|TRBJ1-6|TRBD1
TGTGCCAGTAGTACCACACAGGGGAATTCACCCCTCCACTTT
CASSTTQGNSPLHF
>NA|TRBV7-2|TRBJ1-4|NA
TGTGCCAGCAGCCTGTCAGATGCAACTAATGAAAAACTGTTTTTT
CASSLSDATNEKLFF